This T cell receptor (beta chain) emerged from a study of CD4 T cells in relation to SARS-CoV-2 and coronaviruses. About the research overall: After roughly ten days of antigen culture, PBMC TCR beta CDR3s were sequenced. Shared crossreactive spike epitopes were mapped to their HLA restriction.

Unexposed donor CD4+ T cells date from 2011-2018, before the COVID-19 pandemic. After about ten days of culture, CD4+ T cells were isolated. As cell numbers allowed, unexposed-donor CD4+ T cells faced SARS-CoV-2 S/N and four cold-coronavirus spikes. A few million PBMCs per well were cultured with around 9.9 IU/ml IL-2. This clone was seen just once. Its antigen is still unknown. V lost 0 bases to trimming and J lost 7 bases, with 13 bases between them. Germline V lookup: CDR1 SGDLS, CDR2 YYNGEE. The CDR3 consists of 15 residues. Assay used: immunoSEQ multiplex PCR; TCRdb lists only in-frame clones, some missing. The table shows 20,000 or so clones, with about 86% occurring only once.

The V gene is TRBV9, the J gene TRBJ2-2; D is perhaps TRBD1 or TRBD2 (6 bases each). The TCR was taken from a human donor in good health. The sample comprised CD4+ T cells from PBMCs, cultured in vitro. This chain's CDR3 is CASSVDPGALGELFF. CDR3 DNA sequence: TGTGCCAGCAGCGTAGACCCGGGGGCTCTCGGGGAGCTGTTTTTT.